The source of this T cell receptor beta chain is a study of blood T cell repertoires in COVID-19. Only in-frame clones appear in the TCRdb table, and some are missing; sequencing was by immunoSEQ multiplex PCR. The sample has about 170,000 clones; more than 70% are singletons. The V end lost 2 bases, the J end lost 7 bases, and 11 bases lay between the germline ends. Germline V gene lookup returns CDR1 PRHDT and CDR2 FYEKMQ (reference sequence). The CDR3 length is 13 residues. This TCR was sampled from a man aged 18 to 29 with active or convalescent COVID-19. This chain links TRBV13 with TRBJ1-1; D is possibly TRBD1 (5 bases). The specimen was peripheral blood. CDR3 sequence (DNA): TGTGCCAGCAGCTTACCCCAGGGTGGTGAAGCTTTCTTT. This encodes CASSLPQGGEAFF.